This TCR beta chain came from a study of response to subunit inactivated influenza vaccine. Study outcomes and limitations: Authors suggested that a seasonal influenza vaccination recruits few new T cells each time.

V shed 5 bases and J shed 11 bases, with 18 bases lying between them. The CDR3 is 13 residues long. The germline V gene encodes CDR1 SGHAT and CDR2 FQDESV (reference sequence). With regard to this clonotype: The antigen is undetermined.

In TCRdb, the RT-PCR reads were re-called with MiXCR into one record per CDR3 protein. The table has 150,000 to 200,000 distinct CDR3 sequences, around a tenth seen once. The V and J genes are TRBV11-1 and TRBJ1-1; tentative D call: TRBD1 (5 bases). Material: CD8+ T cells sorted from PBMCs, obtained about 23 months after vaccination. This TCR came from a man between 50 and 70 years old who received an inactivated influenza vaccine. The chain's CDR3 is CASSPSGQGEAFF. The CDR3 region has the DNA TGTGCCAGCAGCCCGTCCGGGCAGGGAGAGGCTTTCTTT.